These 16 T cell receptor beta chains share one sample of origin, sequenced in a study of post-analysis software for immune sequencing data. Unique molecular identifiers had been added to the TCR beta cDNA libraries. TCRdb reprocessed the PCR reads via MiXCR and lists one record per CDR3 protein. The repertoire consists of roughly 160,000 distinct CDR3 sequences, with under 40% occurring once and the leading ten covering under 30%. The source material was blood, sampled after autologous hematopoietic stem cell transplantation. The receptors shown here come from a girl between 10 and 17 years old with multiple sclerosis.

This clonotype was seen a few times. The V gene is TRBV20-1, the J gene TRBJ1-2, with D maybe TRBD1 (5 bases). CDR3 size: 12 residues. Germline V gene sequence: CDR1 DFQATT, CDR2 SNEGSKA (reference sequence). The ends were cut back, 5 bases at V and 8 bases at J, with 15 bases in the middle. The CDR3: CSAPVGDIGYTF. CDR3 bases: TGCAGTGCTCCCGTAGGGGATATAGGCTACACCTTC.

CDR3 sequence reads: CARSGPGANVLTF. As DNA, the CDR3 is TGTGCCAGGTCAGGGCCTGGGGCCAACGTCCTGACTTTC. This chain connects TRBV28 to TRBJ2-6, with D perhaps matching TRBD1 (5 bases). CDR1 is MDHEN, CDR2 SYDVKM, per germline. V lost 9 bases and J lost 2, with 8 bases in between. The CDR3 has 13 residues.

With respect to this clonotype: The junction and the germline gene differ at one end; a read error may be behind it. This chain joins TRBV12-3 or TRBV12-4 and TRBJ2-7, with D possibly being TRBD1 or TRBD2 (5 bases each). The CDR3 consists of 15 residues. Written as DNA, the CDR3 is TGTGCCAGCAAGCTGGGGACGCACAGCTCCTGCGAGCAGTACTTC. It encodes CASKLGTHSSCEQYF.

For the CDR3, the DNA is TGTGCCAGCAGCTTAGTACTACTAGCGGGAGACAATGAGCAGTTCTTC. This sequence encodes CASSLVLLAGDNEQFF. This chain joins TRBV7-2 and TRBJ2-1; 11 nucleotides agree with TRBD2. V was clipped by 1 base and J by 5 bases; unmatched bases: 4. Per germline, CDR1 SGHTA and CDR2 FQGNSA. CDR3 size: 16 residues.

This clonotype was observed a handful of times. J is TRBJ2-3 and V is TRBV6-1; 9 bases are shared with TRBD2. V shed 9 bases, J shed 6 bases, and the junction held 7 bases outside the gene matches. The CDR3 totals 13 residues. The germline V gene has CDR1 MNHNS and CDR2 SASEGT. CDR3 sequence: CASGLAGPDTQYF. DNA of the CDR3: TGTGCCAGTGGGCTAGCGGGACCTGATACGCAGTATTTT.

Only a few counts were recorded for this clonotype. A read error may produce the germline difference seen at one junction end. The chain is built from TRBV20-1 and TRBJ2-3; 10 positions match TRBD2. CDR1 is DFQATT and CDR2 is SNEGSKA in the germline V gene (reference sequence). This CDR3 has 14 residues. The CDR3 DNA reads TGTAGTGCTACCAAGCGGGAGGGAGGGGATACGCAGTATTTT. It translates to CSATKREGGDTQYF.

This clonotype was seen only a few times. The rearrangement uses TRBV5-1 and TRBJ2-7, with D tentatively TRBD2 (6 bases). The CDR3 runs to 17 residues. Trimming took 2 bases from V and 2 from J, leaving 20 bases between them. The germline V gene has CDR1 SGHRS and CDR2 YFSETQ. The CDR3 coding sequence is TGCGCCAGCAGCTTTGGGGGTCGGGGGAAGATGACCTACGAGCAGTACTTC. Protein sequence: CASSFGGRGKMTYEQYF.

This clonotype appeared many times. The V gene is TRBV5-1, the J gene TRBJ1-2, with TRBD1 identical over 9 bases. In germline, CDR1 is SGHRS, CDR2 YFSETQ. The CDR3 consists of 15 residues. V lost 1 base and J lost 6; bases outside the gene matches: 7. CDR3 in amino acids: CASSLRGTGYDGYTF. CDR3 nucleotide sequence: TGCGCCAGCAGCTTGCGGGGGACAGGGTATGATGGCTACACCTTC. The complete variable domain, with remaining parts taken from reference TRBV5-1 and TRBJ1-2, reads KAGVTQTPRYLIKTRGQQVTLSCSPISGHRSVSWYQQTPGQGLQFLFEYFSETQRNKGNFPGRFSGRQFSNSRSEMNVSTLELGDSALYLCASSLRGTGYDGYTFGSGTRLTVV.

J is TRBJ2-7 and V is TRBV20-1, with 8 bases fitting TRBD1. The CDR3 is 15 amino acids. Per germline, CDR1 DFQATT and CDR2 SNEGSKA (reference sequence). Trimming took 6 bases from V and 5 from J; bases not matched to a gene: 15. The CDR3 reads CSAGQTGQGKNEQYF. CDR3 sequence (DNA): TGCAGTGCCGGGCAAACCGGACAGGGTAAAAACGAGCAGTACTTC.

This clonotype was seen more than once but under ten times. This chain uses TRBV6-1 with TRBJ1-2, with no clear D. The V and J ends lost 2 bases and 4 bases respectively, with 8 bases between them. Germline V lookup: CDR1 MNHNS, CDR2 SASEGT. This CDR3 comprises 13 residues. CDR3 nucleotide sequence: TGTGCCAGCAGTGAAACCCAGGTCTATGGCTACACCTTC. It encodes CASSETQVYGYTF.

As regards this clonotype: The junction departs from germline at one end; a sequencing error may be responsible. The V gene is TRBV5-5, the J gene TRBJ2-5, with unresolved D. The end of the DNA is better explained by TRBJ2-7, so the J call may be wrong. The CDR3 has 15 residues. Germline-derived CDR1 and CDR2 are SGHKS and YYEKEE (reference sequence). This chain's CDR3 is CASSFPPGPIYEQYF. DNA for the CDR3: TGCGCCAGCAGCTTCCCCCCTGGGCCTATTTACGAGCAGTACTTC.

There are a few counts of this clonotype. The J gene is TRBJ2-7, the V gene TRBV4-2, with 7 positions matching TRBD1. This CDR3 comprises 14 residues. V was clipped by 4 bases and J by 6 bases; unmatched bases: 9. Germline V lookup: CDR1 LGHNA, CDR2 YNFKEQ. CDR3: CASSPGTAAGEQYF. CDR3 DNA sequence: TGTGCCAGCAGCCCGGGGACAGCCGCGGGCGAGCAGTACTTC.

The chain is built from TRBV3-1 and TRBJ1-1, with TRBD1 identical over 7 bases. From germline, CDR1 is LGHDT and CDR2 YNNKEL (reference sequence). The CDR3 is 16 residues long. V shed 7 bases, J shed 2 bases, and the junction held 13 bases outside the gene matches. Here the CDR3 reads CASTLQPGTVNTEAFF. The DNA for the CDR3 is TGTGCCAGCACCCTCCAACCCGGGACAGTTAACACTGAAGCTTTCTTT.

The chain employs TRBV30 and TRBJ1-6; 8 nucleotides line up with TRBD1. Germline CDR1 is GTSNPN and CDR2 is SVGIG (reference sequence). V lost 5 bases, J lost 8 bases, and 5 bases stayed unmatched. This CDR3 has 13 residues. The CDR3: CAWRTGGDSPLHF. DNA for the CDR3: TGTGCCTGGCGTACAGGGGGGGATTCACCCCTCCACTTT.

In its sample, this clonotype was seen a few times. This chain uses TRBV6-5 with TRBJ1-4, with TRBD1 as a possible D gene (5 bases). CDR3 size: 15 residues. Per germline, CDR1 MNHEY and CDR2 SVGAGI. The ends were cut back, 8 bases at V and 0 bases at J, with 13 bases in the middle. The CDR3 DNA reads TGTGCCAGCGGACGAGGACATGCAACTAATGAAAAACTGTTTTTT. Translating gives CASGRGHATNEKLFF.

The rearrangement links TRBV20-1 to TRBJ2-1; 9 bases are shared with TRBD2. This CDR3 has 15 residues. Trimming at V came to 4 bases and at J to 3 bases, leaving 7 bases not matched to a gene. The germline CDR1 and CDR2 sequences are DFQATT and SNEGSKA (reference sequence). CDR3 in DNA: TGCAGTGCTACCTTAGCGGGAGCCCTCTACAATGAGCAGTTCTTC. Translating gives CSATLAGALYNEQFF.